A few counts support the clone carrying this T cell receptor (beta chain). These data come from a study of blood T cells in healthy people across ages. RNA extraction gave at least 5 micrograms of total RNA per sample. The CDR3 runs 13 residues. V lost 6 bases and J 8 bases, leaving 16 bases between the germline ends. With a J-beta primer mix and a sample-barcoded 5' primer, a second PCR ran 7 to 11 cycles. A template-switch adaptor containing 12 random nucleotides labeled each cDNA molecule. Each of the samples gave a minimum of 3 million paired-end reads that contained CDR3. TCRdb re-analysed the 5' RACE reads in MiXCR, keeping a single row per CDR3 protein. The sample has 650,000 to 800,000 distinct CDR3 sequences, 44% seen once.

This sequence originates from a man aged 55 to 69 in good health. The sample was blood. The chain carries TRBV12-3 or TRBV12-4 and TRBJ1-1, with no clear D. The CDR3 here is CASSLRAPTEAFF. The CDR3 DNA follows: TGTGCCAGCAGCCTAAGGGCCCCGACGGAAGCTTTCTTT.